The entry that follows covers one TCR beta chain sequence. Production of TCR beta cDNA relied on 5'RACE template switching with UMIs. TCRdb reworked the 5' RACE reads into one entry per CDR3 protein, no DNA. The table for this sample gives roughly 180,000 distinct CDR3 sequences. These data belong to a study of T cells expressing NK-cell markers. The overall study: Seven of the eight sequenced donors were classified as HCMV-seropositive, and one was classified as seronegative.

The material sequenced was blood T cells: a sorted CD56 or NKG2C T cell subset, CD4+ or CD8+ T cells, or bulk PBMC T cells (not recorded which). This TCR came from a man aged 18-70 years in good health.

CDR3 loop: CASRGGQQYEQYF. The V and J genes are TRBV12-3 or TRBV12-4 and TRBJ2-7; TCRdb gives TRBD1 as the D gene, but with no DNA this cannot be confirmed. The CDR3 has 13 residues.